Reported below is one TCR beta chain. Its matching antigen is unknown. These data originate in a study of cytomegalovirus exposure and HLA in healthy donors. Study outcomes and limitations: The authors later linked a missense DCLRE1C variant to TCR beta V- and J-gene trimming. A later analysis appeared to link common viral pathogens to several of the most significant clusters.

Primers included in the PCR were 60 Vbeta and 13 Jbeta primers. Clones were sequenced by immunoSEQ multiplex PCR, and TCRdb holds only the in-frame ones, with some missing. The table shows about 100,000 clones, with around 80% occurring only once. With 3 bases clipped from V and 6 bases from J, the junction kept 4 bases outside the gene matches. Germline V CDR1 and CDR2: KGHSH, LQKENI. This CDR3 region has 14 residues. This clonotype was sampled from a woman in her thirties or forties in good health and CMV-seronegative. This chain joins TRBV18 and TRBJ1-4, with 7 bases fitting TRBD1. Sequenced material: PBMCs. Written as DNA, the CDR3 is TGTGCCAGCTCACCTACCGGGACAGATGAAAAACTGTTTTTT. Encoded protein: CASSPTGTDEKLFF.